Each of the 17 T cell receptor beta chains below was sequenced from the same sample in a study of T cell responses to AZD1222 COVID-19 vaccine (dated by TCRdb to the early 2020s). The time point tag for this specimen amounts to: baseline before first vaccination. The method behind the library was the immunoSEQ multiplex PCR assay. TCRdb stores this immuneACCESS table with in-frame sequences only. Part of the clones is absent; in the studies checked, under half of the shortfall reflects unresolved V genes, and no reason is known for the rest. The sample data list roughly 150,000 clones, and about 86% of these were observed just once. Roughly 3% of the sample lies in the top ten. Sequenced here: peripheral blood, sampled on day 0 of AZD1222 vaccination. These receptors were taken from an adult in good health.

CDR3: CASSVASGVGYNEQFF. Written as DNA, the CDR3 is TGTGCCAGCAGCGTAGCGAGCGGGGTGGGCTACAATGAGCAGTTCTTC. J is TRBJ2-1 and V is TRBV9; 7 bases are a match to TRBD2. Per the germline V gene, CDR1 is SGDLS and CDR2 is YYNGEE. The CDR3 consists of 16 residues. Unmatched junction bases numbered 6, after V lost 0 bases and J lost 3 bases.

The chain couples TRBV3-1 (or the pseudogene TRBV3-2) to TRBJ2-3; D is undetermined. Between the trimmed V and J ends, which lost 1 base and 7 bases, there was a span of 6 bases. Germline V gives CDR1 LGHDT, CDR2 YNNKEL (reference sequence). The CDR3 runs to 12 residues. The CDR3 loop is CASSQVQHTQYF. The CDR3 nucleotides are TGTGCCAGCAGCCAAGTTCAGCATACGCAGTATTTT.

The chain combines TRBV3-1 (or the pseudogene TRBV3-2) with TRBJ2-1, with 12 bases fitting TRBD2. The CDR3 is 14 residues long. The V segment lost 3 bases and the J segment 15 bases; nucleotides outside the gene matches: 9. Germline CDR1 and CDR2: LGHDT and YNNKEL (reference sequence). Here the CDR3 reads CASSQSTSGRSRFF. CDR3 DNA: TGTGCCAGCAGCCAGAGTACTAGCGGGAGGTCACGGTTCTTC.

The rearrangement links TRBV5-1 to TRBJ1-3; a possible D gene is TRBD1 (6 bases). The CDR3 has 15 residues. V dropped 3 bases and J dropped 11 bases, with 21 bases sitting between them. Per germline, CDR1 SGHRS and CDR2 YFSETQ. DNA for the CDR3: TGCGCCAGCAGCTCGTTGACAGGAGCCCAGTCGGCCATATATTTT. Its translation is CASSSLTGAQSAIYF.

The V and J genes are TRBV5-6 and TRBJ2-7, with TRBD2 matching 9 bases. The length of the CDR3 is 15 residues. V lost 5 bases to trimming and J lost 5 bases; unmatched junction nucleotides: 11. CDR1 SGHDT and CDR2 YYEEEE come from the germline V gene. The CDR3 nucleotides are TGTGCCAGCAGTCCTCTTGCGGGAGGGCGAAACGAGCAGTACTTC. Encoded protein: CASSPLAGGRNEQYF.

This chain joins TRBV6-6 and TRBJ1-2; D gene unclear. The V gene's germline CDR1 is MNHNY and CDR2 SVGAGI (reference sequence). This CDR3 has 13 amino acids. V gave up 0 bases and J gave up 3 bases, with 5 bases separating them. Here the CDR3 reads CASSYSLDYGYTF. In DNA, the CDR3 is TGTGCCAGCAGTTACTCCTTGGACTATGGCTACACCTTC.

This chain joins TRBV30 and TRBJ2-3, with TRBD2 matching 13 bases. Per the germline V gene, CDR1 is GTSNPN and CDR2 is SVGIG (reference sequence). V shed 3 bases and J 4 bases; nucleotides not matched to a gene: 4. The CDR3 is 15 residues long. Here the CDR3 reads CAWSGLAGASDTQYF. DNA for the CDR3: TGTGCCTGGAGCGGACTAGCGGGAGCCTCAGATACGCAGTATTTT.

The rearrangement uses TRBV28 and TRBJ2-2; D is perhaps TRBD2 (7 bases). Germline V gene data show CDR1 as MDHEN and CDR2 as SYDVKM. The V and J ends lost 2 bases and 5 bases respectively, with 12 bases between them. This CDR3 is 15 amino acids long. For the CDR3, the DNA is TGTGCCAGCAGTTTAGGGGGGGCCCGGACCGGGGAGCTGTTTTTT. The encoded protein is CASSLGGARTGELFF.

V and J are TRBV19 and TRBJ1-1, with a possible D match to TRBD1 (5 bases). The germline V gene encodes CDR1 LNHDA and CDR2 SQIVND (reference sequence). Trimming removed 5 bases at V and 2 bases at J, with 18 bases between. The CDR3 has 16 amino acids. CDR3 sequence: CASSGLPGRPNTEAFF. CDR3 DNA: TGTGCCAGTAGTGGACTCCCGGGACGGCCAAACACTGAAGCTTTCTTT.

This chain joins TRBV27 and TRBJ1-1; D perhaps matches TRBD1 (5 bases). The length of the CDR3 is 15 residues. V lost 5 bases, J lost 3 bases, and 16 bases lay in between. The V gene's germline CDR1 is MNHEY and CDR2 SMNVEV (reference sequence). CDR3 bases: TGTGCCAGCAGTACCCCATCCGGGGCTTACACTGAAGCTTTCTTT. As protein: CASSTPSGAYTEAFF.

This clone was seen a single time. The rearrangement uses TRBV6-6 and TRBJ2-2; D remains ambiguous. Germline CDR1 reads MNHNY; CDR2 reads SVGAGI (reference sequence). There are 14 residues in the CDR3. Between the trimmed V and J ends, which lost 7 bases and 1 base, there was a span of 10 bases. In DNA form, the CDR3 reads TGTGCCAGCATCCAAGGCGGGAACACCGGGGAGCTGTTTTTT. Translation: CASIQGGNTGELFF.

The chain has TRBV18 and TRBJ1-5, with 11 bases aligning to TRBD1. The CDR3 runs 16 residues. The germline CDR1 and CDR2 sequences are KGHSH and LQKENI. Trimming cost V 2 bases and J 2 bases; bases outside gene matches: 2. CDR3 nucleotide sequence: TGTGCCAGCTCACCAACGGGACAGGGGGGCAATCAGCCCCAGCATTTT. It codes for CASSPTGQGGNQPQHF.

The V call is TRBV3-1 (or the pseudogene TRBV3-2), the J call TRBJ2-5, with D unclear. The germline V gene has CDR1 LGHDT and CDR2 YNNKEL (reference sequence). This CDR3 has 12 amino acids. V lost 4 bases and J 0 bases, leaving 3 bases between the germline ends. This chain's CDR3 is CASSPHQETQYF. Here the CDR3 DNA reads TGTGCCAGCAGCCCACACCAAGAGACCCAGTACTTC.

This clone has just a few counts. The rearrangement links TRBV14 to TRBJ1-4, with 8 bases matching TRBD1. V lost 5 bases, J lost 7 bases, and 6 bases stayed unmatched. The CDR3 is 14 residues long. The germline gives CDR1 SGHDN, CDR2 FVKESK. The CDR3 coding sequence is TGTGCCAGCAGCTTCCGGACAGGGAGTGAAAAACTGTTTTTT. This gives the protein CASSFRTGSEKLFF. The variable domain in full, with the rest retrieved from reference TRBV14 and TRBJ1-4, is EAGVTQFPSHSVIEKGQTVTLRCDPISGHDNLYWYRRVMGKEIKFLLHFVKESKQDESGMPNNRFLAERTGGTYSTLKVQPAELEDSGVYFCASSFRTGSEKLFFGSGTQLSVL.

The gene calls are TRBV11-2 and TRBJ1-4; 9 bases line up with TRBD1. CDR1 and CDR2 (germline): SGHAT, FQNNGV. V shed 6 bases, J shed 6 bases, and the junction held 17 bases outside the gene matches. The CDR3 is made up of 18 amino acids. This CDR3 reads CASSLGQGGYSRDEKLFF. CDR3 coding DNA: TGTGCCAGCAGTTTGGGACAGGGAGGGTATTCCAGGGATGAAAAACTGTTTTTT.

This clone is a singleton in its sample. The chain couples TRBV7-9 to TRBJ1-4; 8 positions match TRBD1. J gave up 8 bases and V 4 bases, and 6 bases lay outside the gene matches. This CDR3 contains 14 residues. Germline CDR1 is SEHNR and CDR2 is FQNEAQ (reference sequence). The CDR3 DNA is TGTGCCAGCAGCTCCAGGGGGCTGGAGGAAAAACTGTTTTTT. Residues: CASSSRGLEEKLFF.

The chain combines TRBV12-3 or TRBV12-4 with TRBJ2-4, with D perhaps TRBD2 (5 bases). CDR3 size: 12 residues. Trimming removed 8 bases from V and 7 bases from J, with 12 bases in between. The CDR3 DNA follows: TGTGCCAGCGGCCTCTCGGGGAACATTCAGTACTTC. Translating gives CASGLSGNIQYF.